This T cell receptor (beta chain) was obtained from a study of T-cell reconstitution after alpha-beta-depleted transplantation in children. With respect to this clonotype: What it recognizes is unknown.

The CDR3 consists of 15 residues. The study's findings and limits: Several hundred graft clones that had expanded were reportedly the source of alpha-beta T cells about two months after transplant. After one year, T-cell counts and TCRbeta diversity mostly came from new T cells.

Unique molecular identifiers were used in preparing the TCRbeta library. TCRdb independently ran MiXCR on the PCR reads; one entry per CDR3 protein. Among 250,000 to 400,000 distinct CDR3 sequences, around 25% were seen once, and the ten largest hold 9.5% to 13%. Sequencing was performed on PBMCs, mostly from graft donor cells, taken 180 days after TCRalphabeta/CD19-depleted stem cell transplant. The sequence derives from a male patient between 5 and 17 years old who had a stem cell transplant for acute lymphoblastic leukemia, so the T cells may come from the graft donor. The chain joins TRBV12-1 to TRBJ2-6. TRBV12-1 counts as a pseudogene. CDR3 nucleotide sequence: TGTGCCAGCAGCTTTCCGGCCACTGGGGCCAACGTCCTGACTTTC. It codes for CASSFPATGANVLTF.